The rows below give T cell receptor beta chains drawn from one sample of a study of T cells in Graves' hyperthyroidism and ophthalmopathy. TCRdb reprocessed the multiplex PCR reads with MiXCR, giving one entry per CDR3 protein. The sample lists roughly 740,000 distinct CDR3 sequences, about a sixth occurring once. Material for sequencing was blood. The receptors come from a man younger than 30 with Graves' hyperthyroidism. CDR3s include the opening cysteine and the closing phenylalanine or tryptophan. D genes are given only for firm matches. Only part of the rows carry a size: once, few, many, or a class if the clone is expanded.

d_gene: -; abundance: few; v_gene: TRBV20-1; len: 12; j_gene: TRBJ2-5; CDR3nt: TGCAGTGCCGGACACTTTCAAGAGACCCAGTACTTC; CDR3aa: CSAGHFQETQYF
d_gene: -; abundance: -; v_gene: TRBV20-1; len: 14; j_gene: TRBJ2-6; CDR3nt: TGCAGTGTCGAGGGATCGGCCGGGGCCAACGTCCTGACTTTC; CDR3aa: CSVEGSAGANVLTF
d_gene: -; abundance: few; v_gene: TRBV29-1; len: 13; j_gene: TRBJ1-1; CDR3nt: TGCAGCGTTGAGACGACCCTAGGCGGTGAAGCTTTCTTT; CDR3aa: CSVETTLGGEAFF
d_gene: -; abundance: -; v_gene: TRBV29-1; len: 14; j_gene: TRBJ2-3; CDR3nt: TGCAGCGGGACTGCTACAAGCTACACAGATACGCAGTATTTT; CDR3aa: CSGTATSYTDTQYF
d_gene: -; abundance: -; v_gene: TRBV7-2; len: 18; j_gene: TRBJ2-3; CDR3nt: TGTGCCAGCAGCCTAGCTGGGTTGCGCGCGGCATTTCGCGGTACGCAGTATTTT; CDR3aa: CASSLAGLRAAFRGTQYF
d_gene: TRBD1; abundance: -; v_gene: TRBV30; len: 13; j_gene: TRBJ2-3; CDR3nt: TGTGCCTGGAGTGGGACAGGGGTAGATACGCAGTATTTT; CDR3aa: CAWSGTGVDTQYF
d_gene: TRBD2; abundance: many; v_gene: TRBV7-9; len: 17; j_gene: TRBJ2-3; CDR3nt: TGTGCCAGCAGGTTGGACCCTGGAGCGGGGCAGGCCGATACGCAGTATTTT; CDR3aa: CASRLDPGAGQADTQYF
d_gene: TRBD2; abundance: -; v_gene: TRBV6-2/TRBV6-3; len: 16; j_gene: TRBJ2-5; CDR3nt: TGTGCCAGCAGTTACTCGTTAGCGGGGACGAGTGAGACCCAGTACTTC; CDR3aa: CASSYSLAGTSETQYF
d_gene: -; abundance: few; v_gene: TRBV28; len: 17; j_gene: TRBJ2-4; CDR3nt: TGTGCCAGCAGTTTAGGTCGAGGGCCTAAAACCAAAAACATTCAGTACTTC; CDR3aa: CASSLGRGPKTKNIQYF
d_gene: -; abundance: few; v_gene: TRBV28; len: 14; j_gene: TRBJ1-3; CDR3nt: TGTGCCAGCAGTTTCAGCCGGGCTGGAAACACCATATATTTT; CDR3aa: CASSFSRAGNTIYF
d_gene: TRBD2; abundance: -; v_gene: TRBV15; len: 18; j_gene: TRBJ2-3; CDR3nt: TGTGCCACCAGCAGAGTAGCGGGAGGGCCCCCTCACACAGATACGCAGTATTTT; CDR3aa: CATSRVAGGPPHTDTQYF
d_gene: -; abundance: many; v_gene: TRBV15; len: 14; j_gene: TRBJ2-7; CDR3nt: TGTGCCACCTCCACGGGCGGGGTCTCCTACGAGCAGTACTTC; CDR3aa: CATSTGGVSYEQYF
d_gene: -; abundance: many; v_gene: TRBV12-3/TRBV12-4; len: 16; j_gene: TRBJ2-6; CDR3nt: TGTGCCAGCAGTTTCCAGGGAAACTCTGGGGCCAACGTCCTGACTTTC; CDR3aa: CASSFQGNSGANVLTF
d_gene: -; abundance: -; v_gene: TRBV19; len: 14; j_gene: TRBJ1-4; CDR3nt: TGTGCCAGTAAAGATCGCGAGGCAGATGAAAAACTGTTTTTT; CDR3aa: CASKDREADEKLFF
d_gene: -; abundance: few; v_gene: TRBV20-1; len: 17; j_gene: TRBJ2-6; CDR3nt: TGCAGTGCCCTTAGAGAGGGGAGTTACTCTGGGGCCAACGTCCTGACTTTC; CDR3aa: CSALREGSYSGANVLTF
d_gene: TRBD2; abundance: few; v_gene: TRBV25-1; len: 17; j_gene: TRBJ2-2; CDR3nt: TGTGCCAGCAGTGAATCGGTACTAGCGGGAGGCACCGGGGAGCTGTTTTTT; CDR3aa: CASSESVLAGGTGELFF
d_gene: TRBD1; abundance: many; v_gene: TRBV28; len: 13; j_gene: TRBJ2-3; CDR3nt: TGTGCCAGCATGGACAGGGCGGATGATACGCAGTATTTT; CDR3aa: CASMDRADDTQYF
d_gene: TRBD1; abundance: many; v_gene: TRBV28; len: 15; j_gene: TRBJ2-2; CDR3nt: TGTGCCAGCAGCCCCGGGACAGCGAACACCGGGGAGCTGTTTTTT; CDR3aa: CASSPGTANTGELFF
d_gene: TRBD1; abundance: -; v_gene: TRBV19; len: 15; j_gene: TRBJ2-1; CDR3nt: TGTGCCAGTAGCCGTTGGGACAGGCTCTCCTATGAGCAGTTCTTC; CDR3aa: CASSRWDRLSYEQFF
d_gene: TRBD1; abundance: many; v_gene: TRBV28; len: 16; j_gene: TRBJ2-3; CDR3nt: TGTGCCAGCAGTTCCGCCGGGACAGGCCTCACAGATACGCAGTATTTT; CDR3aa: CASSSAGTGLTDTQYF
d_gene: TRBD1; abundance: -; v_gene: TRBV4-1; len: 17; j_gene: TRBJ2-7; CDR3nt: TGCGCCAGCAGCCAAAACCAGGGGACAGGGGGCTCCTACGAGCAGTACTTC; CDR3aa: CASSQNQGTGGSYEQYF
d_gene: -; abundance: few; v_gene: TRBV7-6; len: 15; j_gene: TRBJ2-5; CDR3nt: TGTGCCAGCAGCTTAGCTGGCAGGGTCCCAGAGACCCAGTACTTC; CDR3aa: CASSLAGRVPETQYF
d_gene: -; abundance: many; v_gene: TRBV6-1; len: 13; j_gene: TRBJ1-2; CDR3nt: TGTGCCAGCCGACGACCGAGCGGCTATGGCTACACCTTC; CDR3aa: CASRRPSGYGYTF
d_gene: TRBD2; abundance: many; v_gene: TRBV24-1; len: 18; j_gene: TRBJ2-2; CDR3nt: TGTGCCACCAGTGCCCGAAGAGTAGCGGGTCTTAGGACCGGGGAGCTGTTTTTT; CDR3aa: CATSARRVAGLRTGELFF
d_gene: -; abundance: -; v_gene: TRBV19; len: 13; j_gene: TRBJ1-1; CDR3nt: TGTGCCAGTAGTATGTACGGGAACACTGAAGCTTTCTTT; CDR3aa: CASSMYGNTEAFF
d_gene: TRBD2; abundance: many; v_gene: TRBV6-1; len: 15; j_gene: TRBJ2-2; CDR3nt: TGTGCCAGCAGTGGGACGGGGGGGAACACCGGGGAGCTGTTTTTT; CDR3aa: CASSGTGGNTGELFF
d_gene: TRBD2; abundance: many; v_gene: TRBV7-9; len: 19; j_gene: TRBJ2-2; CDR3nt: TGTGCCAGCAGCTCCAGACTAGCGGGAGGGCGTGGGGACACCGGGGAGCTGTTTTTT; CDR3aa: CASSSRLAGGRGDTGELFF
d_gene: TRBD2; abundance: few; v_gene: TRBV9; len: 17; j_gene: TRBJ2-4; CDR3nt: TGTGCCAGCAGCCCCAGAGGACTAGCGGGAGCCAAAAACATTCAGTACTTC; CDR3aa: CASSPRGLAGAKNIQYF
d_gene: TRBD2; abundance: -; v_gene: TRBV19; len: 17; j_gene: TRBJ2-7; CDR3nt: TGTGCCAGTAGTATGGGAATTGCGGAGCGGGAGGGCCCCGAGCAGTACTTC; CDR3aa: CASSMGIAEREGPEQYF
d_gene: -; abundance: few; v_gene: TRBV7-2; len: 14; j_gene: TRBJ1-4; CDR3nt: TGTGCCAGCAGCTTAGCTTCGCGGGGTGAAAAACTGTTTTTT; CDR3aa: CASSLASRGEKLFF
d_gene: -; abundance: -; v_gene: TRBV5-4; len: 13; j_gene: TRBJ1-2; CDR3nt: TGTGCCAGCAGCCCCGGAGGGGAGCGCGGCTACACCTTC; CDR3aa: CASSPGGERGYTF
d_gene: -; abundance: -; v_gene: TRBV19; len: 15; j_gene: TRBJ2-2; CDR3nt: TGTGCCAGTAGGAACCGGGACTTCCACACCGGGGAGCTGTTTTTT; CDR3aa: CASRNRDFHTGELFF
d_gene: TRBD2; abundance: few; v_gene: TRBV24-1; len: 17; j_gene: TRBJ2-5; CDR3nt: TGTGCCACCAGTGACCCCGGACTAGCGGGAGTTACAGAGACCCAGTACTTC; CDR3aa: CATSDPGLAGVTETQYF
d_gene: TRBD1; abundance: many; v_gene: TRBV20-1; len: 15; j_gene: TRBJ2-7; CDR3nt: TGCAGTGCTAGAGCCGGGGACAGGGGGTTTTACGAGCAGTACTTC; CDR3aa: CSARAGDRGFYEQYF
d_gene: -; abundance: many; v_gene: TRBV30; len: 14; j_gene: TRBJ2-5; CDR3nt: TGTGCCTGGGGAGAGTACTCCCGCCAAGAGACCCAGTACTTC; CDR3aa: CAWGEYSRQETQYF